This TCR beta chain was sequenced in a study of human T cells and chemical hapten exposure (dated by TCRdb to the early 2020s). As for the study more broadly: For sensitization, 2% DPC in acetone was applied to a roughly 2 cm by roughly 2 cm area of upper inner arm skin. Throughout the roughly 24-week study period, patients were also given weekly therapeutic DPC doses on the scalp. Patch tests used Finn chambers with 0.01% DPC on the upper back, scored after 6 days by International Contact Dermatitis Research Group standards. Most of the patients in the cohort were female, and the cohort covered alopecia areata with under or over 50% scalp involvement, alopecia totalis and alopecia universalis. Libraries were pooled for sequencing, and per-sample TCR yields varied mainly because of small differences in library volumes within the pool. In alopecia patients, the study followed how the peripheral blood TCR repertoire changed in vivo over primary and secondary sensitization to diphenylcyclopropenone (DPC), a hapten. Blood was sampled from patients pre-sensitization (week 0) and at 2, 6 and about 24 weeks after DPC sensitization. For TCR sequencing, blood came from 25 to 35 alopecia patients at anywhere from one to four time points (pre-sensitization, 2, 6 and 24 weeks). The full study reports these points: Significantly more large CDR3 similarity clusters were formed by expanded TCRs than by pre-sensitization or healthy control sets, consistent with antigen-driven responses. Because every patient had alopecia, a presumed autoimmune disease, the patients' immune response might differ from that of healthy individuals. DPC sensitization did not change how many TCRs were above 1 in 1000 frequency, and no evidence was found of alterations in global repertoire structure. The number of PT1 expanded TCRs positively correlated with patch test score, significant at thresholds 8, 16 and 32 but not 4. Repeated subsampling changed both the strength of the expansion versus patch-test correlation and the threshold at which that correlation became significant.

Receptor libraries were prepared by RACE. Reads for this sample came from a NextSeq 500. During library preparation, unique molecular identifiers were attached to individual cDNA molecules so that TCRs could be counted quantitatively and reproducibly. Each blood RNA sample was used to sequence both TCR alpha and TCR beta chains. Per the source publication's procedure: A median of about 89,000 TCRs per sample was observed, with a range of about 23,224 to 690,600. The Decombinator software suite was used to annotate V, J and CDR3 in the TCR reads. For PS versus PT1 abundance plots, all samples were subsampled to the same number of TCRs (28,000). Expanded TCRs were defined as absent before sensitization and observed at least eight times at the 2-week time point. TCRdb cleaned the public reads at Q25 with fastp, built clones with MiXCR and kept in-frame beta chains. Entries that share a CDR3 protein sequence are merged under the most common genes and DNA. It is TCRdb's table, rather than the study itself, that gives the V and J calls and clone size. In this sample the table shows about 92,000 distinct CDR3 sequences, about 11% of which occur a single time. The biggest ten clones account for more than 1% of the sample.

This sample's time point label indicates: patch test 3, about 24 weeks after DPC sensitization. In the paper's terms, the treatment or condition label means: therapeutic diphenylcyclopropenone sensitization with weekly scalp DPC. At each patch-test visit, blood was drawn before the patch test was applied. Patients were considered eligible if aged 18 to 70, diagnosed with alopecia and deemed suitable for DPC therapy, and patients were excluded if pregnant. Unfractionated whole blood was collected in Tempus Blood RNA tubes, and total RNA was extracted from that blood. V and J lose 5 bases and 4 bases, and a span of 15 bases separates them. The CDR3 starts with the cysteine, ends with the phenylalanine, and has 14 residues. Only the CDR3 portion is preserved as DNA: 42 bases, with reading frame beginning at the first base. Taken from the germline V gene, the CDR1 and CDR2 loops are SGHRS and YFSETQ.

For this clonotype: Its antigen remains unidentified. One base away there is no much larger clone; base qualities are not given.

The input for sequencing was whole blood, taken in connection with sensitization to the hapten diphenylcyclopropenone (DPC). The V and J segments used are TRBV5-1 and TRBJ1-1; the D gene is not confidently resolved. The receptor comes from a woman in her 30s with alopecia areata. Some clones in this sample may be carry-over from other donors' samples. The CDR3 loop reads CASSPLQTGTEAFF. The bases are TGCGCCAGCAGTCCCCTCCAAACGGGCACTGAAGCTTTCTTT.